This T cell receptor beta chain was observed in a study of monozygotic twins with inflammatory bowel disease. Study conclusions and caveats: Twins with IBD were found to have lower TCRbeta diversity (inverse Simpson) than healthy co-twins. Twin pairs that were concordant did not differ from discordant pairs in repertoire similarity, possibly from limited power.

Notes on this clonotype: Antigen specificity is unknown.

Added by template switching were UMIs that each held a 6-nucleotide sample barcode. TCRdb reprocessed the 5' RACE reads and reports one entry per CDR3 protein, with no DNA. Across 400,000 or so distinct CDR3 sequences, the top ten clones capture more than 2% of the sample. Germline CDR1 is KGHDR and CDR2 is SFDVKD. CDR3 length equals 13 residues. Source material: blood. This clonotype originated in a human donor with ulcerative colitis or Crohn's disease, or a healthy co-twin of an affected twin (not recorded which). The V gene is TRBV24-1, the J gene TRBJ2-1; no DNA is available, so the TRBD1 call from TCRdb remains unchecked. CDR3 sequence reads: CATSDPRGNEQFF.